These 29 T cell receptor beta chains share one sample of origin, sequenced in a study of neurological immune-mediated disorders. TCRdb independently ran MiXCR on the 5' RACE reads; one entry per CDR3 protein. The sample lists 16,000 or so distinct CDR3 sequences, roughly 10% seen once, with more than 35% in the top ten. Sequenced: CD8+ T cells from blood. The receptors were gathered from a middle-aged man in good health.

This clonotype appeared a few times. The J gene is TRBJ2-5, the V gene TRBV27; 9 nucleotides agree with TRBD2. The CDR3 loop spans 15 amino acids. Germline trimming cut 4 bases from V and 0 bases from J; bases unmatched to any gene: 3. In germline, CDR1 is MNHEY, CDR2 SMNVEV (reference sequence). The CDR3 spells CASSSRLADQETQYF. In DNA, the CDR3 is TGTGCCAGCAGTTCGCGACTAGCGGACCAAGAGACCCAGTACTTC.

This clonotype has a count of ten or more. The genes are TRBV12-3 or TRBV12-4 and TRBJ2-3; no clear D gene. The CDR3 runs 13 residues. V lost 5 bases and J 5 bases, leaving 11 bases between the germline ends. CDR3 nucleotide sequence: TGTGCCAGCAGTCATGCGACTGTAGATACGCAGTATTTT. It encodes CASSHATVDTQYF.

This clonotype was counted at least ten times. The chain has TRBV12-3 or TRBV12-4 and TRBJ1-2; 7 bases map to TRBD1. Trimming cost V 3 bases and J 12 bases; bases outside gene matches: 4. This CDR3 is built from 11 residues. The CDR3, as DNA: TGTGCCAGCAGTTTGACGGGACAGAACACCTTC. Amino acid sequence: CASSLTGQNTF.

At least ten counts were recorded for this clonotype. The chain recombines TRBV11-2 with TRBJ2-2; D uncertain. Per the germline V gene, CDR1 is SGHAT and CDR2 is FQNNGV. This CDR3 contains 16 residues. Trimming left V 5 bases short and J 0 bases short, with 13 bases between. CDR3 residues: CASSPLPRTNTGELFF. For the CDR3, the DNA is TGTGCCAGCAGCCCTCTTCCTCGAACGAACACCGGGGAGCTGTTTTTT.

This clonotype was counted at least ten times. This chain connects TRBV29-1 to TRBJ2-7, with D perhaps TRBD1 (6 bases). Per germline, CDR1 SQVTM and CDR2 ANQGSEA. The V end lost 8 bases, the J end lost 5 bases, and 13 bases lay between the germline ends. This CDR3 has 11 amino acids. As DNA, the CDR3 is TGCAGCCTCAGGACAGATAACGAGCAGTACTTC. Encoded protein: CSLRTDNEQYF.

At least ten counts were recorded for this clonotype. The chain is built from TRBV2 and TRBJ2-1; TRBD2 matches at 11 bases. Looked up from germline, CDR1 is SNHLY and CDR2 is FYNNEI. The J segment lost 8 bases and the V segment lost 8 bases, leaving 14 bases of the junction unmatched. The CDR3 length is 16 residues. In DNA, the CDR3 is TGTGCCAGCCAGAAGTCGACGACTAGCGGGAAGTATGAGCAGTTCTTC. Amino acids: CASQKSTTSGKYEQFF. The variable domain in full, with the rest retrieved from reference TRBV2 and TRBJ2-1, is EPEVTQTPSHQVTQMGQEVILRCVPISNHLYFYWYRQILGQKVEFLVSFYNNEISEKSEIFDDQFSVERPDGSNFTLKIRSTKLEDSAMYFCASQKSTTSGKYEQFFGPGTRLTVL.

At least ten counts were recorded for this clonotype. The chain carries TRBV7-9 and TRBJ2-5, with a possible D match to TRBD1 (6 bases). The germline gives CDR1 SEHNR, CDR2 FQNEAQ (reference sequence). Trimming took 4 bases from V and 5 from J, leaving 20 bases between them. This CDR3 is 16 amino acids long. The CDR3 reads CASSYRPGQGLETQYF. DNA for the CDR3: TGTGCCAGCAGCTACCGCCCGGGACAAGGACTGGAGACCCAGTACTTC.

Ten or more counts support this clonotype. The V gene is TRBV28, the J gene TRBJ2-5, with a tentative D call TRBD1 (6 bases). The germline V and J ends were trimmed by 7 bases and 2 bases, with 14 bases remaining between them. The germline V gene has CDR1 MDHEN and CDR2 SYDVKM. The CDR3 is 14 amino acids. DNA for the CDR3: TGTGCCAGCATCGGACAGCTCGTTCAAGAGACCCAGTACTTC. This translates into CASIGQLVQETQYF.

This clonotype was seen at least ten times. The rearrangement links TRBV9 to TRBJ2-7, with 7 positions matching TRBD1. Germline assignment: CDR1 SGDLS and CDR2 YYNGEE. There are 16 residues in the CDR3. V was pared by 4 bases and J by 5 bases, with 15 bases of the junction left unmatched. CDR3: CASSHPSDRADHEQYF. The CDR3 DNA reads as TGTGCCAGCAGCCATCCCTCAGACAGGGCTGATCACGAGCAGTACTTC.

This clonotype was observed at least ten times. The V call is TRBV27, the J call TRBJ2-7, with 11 positions matching TRBD1. The V and J ends lost 1 base and 7 bases, in that order; junction bases with no gene match: 9. CDR1 is MNHEY, CDR2 SMNVEV, per germline (reference sequence). The CDR3 contains 16 residues. This CDR3 reads CASSLYGQGARWEQYF. The CDR3 DNA follows: TGTGCCAGCAGTTTATACGGACAGGGGGCCCGCTGGGAGCAGTACTTC.

There are many counts of this clonotype. V and J are TRBV29-1 and TRBJ1-3; D is unresolved. Trimming cost V 2 bases and J 7 bases, with 6 bases left between them. The germline V gene encodes CDR1 SQVTM and CDR2 ANQGSEA. CDR3 size: 11 residues. The CDR3 region has the DNA TGCAGCGTTGAATTAATGAACACCATATATTTT. It encodes CSVELMNTIYF. Combining the CDR3 with reference TRBV29-1 and TRBJ1-3 gives the whole variable domain SAVISQKPSRDICQRGTSLTIQCQVDSQVTMMFWYRQQPGQSLTLIATANQGSEATYESGFVIDKFPISRPNLTFSTLTVSNMSPEDSSIYLCSVELMNTIYFGEGSWLTVV.

This chain joins TRBV12-3 or TRBV12-4 and TRBJ2-5; D is perhaps TRBD2 (5 bases). The CDR3 loop spans 13 amino acids. Between the trimmed V and J ends, which lost 5 bases and 3 bases, there was a span of 10 bases. The CDR3 bases are TGTGCCAGCAGTACCCTGGGAGAAGAGACCCAGTACTTC. Residues: CASSTLGEETQYF.

This clonotype was counted many times. The rearrangement links TRBV10-3 to TRBJ2-7; 10 nucleotides align to TRBD2. Germline CDR1 and CDR2: ENHRY and SYGVKD. With 10 bases clipped from V and 0 bases from J, the junction kept 3 bases outside the gene matches. This CDR3 is built from 13 residues. For the CDR3, the DNA is TGTGCCACCGGGACTAGCGACTCCTACGAGCAGTACTTC. It encodes CATGTSDSYEQYF.

This clonotype was observed many times. The genes are TRBV5-5 and TRBJ2-2; 9 nucleotides line up with TRBD1. This CDR3 comprises 15 residues. Trimming cost V 3 bases and J 1 base; bases outside gene matches: 1. The germline CDR1 and CDR2 sequences are SGHKS and YYEKEE (reference sequence). CDR3 nucleotide sequence: TGTGCCAGCAGCTCGGGACAGGGGAACACCGGGGAGCTGTTTTTT. It yields the protein CASSSGQGNTGELFF.

This rearrangement joins TRBV5-1 to TRBJ2-7; D could derive from TRBD1 or TRBD2 (6 bases each). The CDR3 length is 14 residues. Germline V gene data show CDR1 as SGHRS and CDR2 as YFSETQ. Between the trimmed V and J ends, which lost 7 bases and 5 bases, there was a span of 19 bases. CDR3 sequence: CASSVDGGGHEQYF. CDR3 coding DNA: TGCGCCAGCTCCGTGGACGGGGGCGGCCACGAGCAGTACTTC.

This clonotype was counted many times. This chain uses TRBV30 with TRBJ1-1; 10 bases line up with TRBD1. V gave up 3 bases and J gave up 5 bases; unmatched junction bases: 3. Germline CDR1 GTSNPN, CDR2 SVGIG (reference sequence). This CDR3 is 13 amino acids long. In nucleotides, the CDR3 is TGTGCCTGGAGCCGGACAGGGGGGACTGAAGCTTTCTTT. This codes for CAWSRTGGTEAFF.

In the case of this clonotype: A clone one base away is much larger, so this may be a read error. This chain uses TRBV2 with TRBJ2-1, with D uncertain. V lost 0 bases and J lost 10, with 16 bases in between. This CDR3 is built from 15 residues. Germline values: CDR1 SNHLY, CDR2 FYNNEI. The CDR3 nucleotides read TGTGCCAGCAGTGAAGCGGCGATTAGCTCCTACGAGCAGTTCTTC. It encodes CASSEAAISSYEQFF. The full variable domain, with the rest looked up from reference TRBV2 and TRBJ2-1, is EPEVTQTPSHQVTQMGQEVILRCVPISNHLYFYWYRQILGQKVEFLVSFYNNEISEKSEIFDDQFSVERPDGSNFTLKIRSTKLEDSAMYFCASSEAAISSYEQFFGPGTRLTVL.

This clonotype has ten or more counts. V usage is TRBV6-5 and J usage is TRBJ1-2, with D possibly TRBD1 on 6 matching bases. Trimming took 0 bases from V and 5 from J, leaving 16 bases between them. Per the germline V gene, CDR1 is MNHEY and CDR2 is SVGAGI. The CDR3 has 16 residues. In nucleotides, the CDR3 is TGTGCCAGCAGTTACTCGATTTCAGGGGCGGCGTATGGCTACACCTTC. Amino acid sequence: CASSYSISGAAYGYTF.

This clonotype has ten or more counts. CDR3 protein: CASSRDGYSYEQYF. CDR3 bases: TGTGCCAGCAGCCGGGACGGCTACTCCTACGAGCAGTACTTC. This chain uses TRBV7-9 with TRBJ2-7; D could derive from TRBD1 or TRBD2 (5 bases each). The CDR3 is 14 amino acids. The ends were cut back, 5 bases at V and 0 bases at J, with 11 bases in the middle. Germline loops: CDR1 SEHNR, CDR2 FQNEAQ (reference sequence). Variable domain in full (rest from reference TRBV7-9 and TRBJ2-7): DTGVSQNPRHKITKRGQNVTFRCDPISEHNRLYWYRQTLGQGPEFLTYFQNEAQLEKSRLLSDRFSAERPKGSFSTLEIQRTEQGDSAMYLCASSRDGYSYEQYFGPGTRLTVT.

The count of this clonotype is one. A clone one base away is much larger, so this may be a read error. The chain uses TRBV7-2 and TRBJ2-5; maybe TRBD2 (5 bases). V lost 8 bases, J lost 3 bases, and 19 bases lay in between. The CDR3 is made up of 15 amino acids. Germline V gene sequence: CDR1 SGHTA, CDR2 FQGNSA. The CDR3 is CASGVRESHKETQYF. The CDR3, as DNA: TGTGCCAGCGGCGTGAGGGAATCCCACAAAGAGACCCAGTACTTC.

The chain is built from TRBV28 and TRBJ1-1, with a tentative D call TRBD1 (5 bases). The CDR3 is made up of 12 amino acids. Trimming left V 8 bases short and J 4 bases short, with 11 bases between. Germline V gene sequence: CDR1 MDHEN, CDR2 SYDVKM. CDR3 nucleotides: TGTGCCAGCGAATTGGGGCCCACTGAAGCTTTCTTT. Translation gives CASELGPTEAFF.

V usage is TRBV7-7 and J usage is TRBJ2-7; D might be TRBD2 (6 bases). Germline values: CDR1 SSHAT, CDR2 FNYEAQ (reference sequence). The length of the CDR3 is 14 residues. Trimming shortened V by 5 bases and J by 2 bases, and 13 bases separated the two germline ends. CDR3 in DNA: TGTGCCAGCAGCCCCGGGACTTCGCCCTACGAGCAGTACTTC. Residues: CASSPGTSPYEQYF.

There are many counts of this clonotype. V and J are TRBV20-1 and TRBJ1-5; D may be TRBD1 (6 bases). V was cut by 5 bases and J by 3 bases, with 23 bases left in between. The CDR3 is made up of 17 amino acids. The V gene's germline CDR1 is DFQATT and CDR2 SNEGSKA (reference sequence). The CDR3 is CSAAPLPTGPHNQPQHF. The DNA of the CDR3 is TGCAGTGCTGCCCCGCTCCCCACAGGGCCCCACAATCAGCCCCAGCATTTT.

On this clonotype itself: The junction departs from germline at one end; a sequencing error may be responsible. The chain has TRBV12-3 or TRBV12-4 and TRBJ1-2; 9 nucleotides line up with TRBD1. This CDR3 has 11 residues. The CDR3 region is CASNPLGQGAF. The CDR3, as DNA: TGTGCCAGCAACCCACTGGGACAGGGAGCCTTC.

The CDR3 DNA is TGTGCCAGCAGCTTAAAGGGGATGAACTATGGCTACACCTTC. Translating gives CASSLKGMNYGYTF. V usage is TRBV7-2 and J usage is TRBJ1-2; maybe TRBD1 (5 bases). The CDR3 covers 14 residues. The germline V and J ends were trimmed by 2 bases and 2 bases, with 9 bases remaining between them. The germline V gene encodes CDR1 SGHTA and CDR2 FQGNSA.

This clonotype came up a few times. With a much larger clone just one base away, this may be a read error. V usage is TRBV12-3 or TRBV12-4 and J usage is TRBJ2-1; D may correspond to TRBD1 or TRBD2 (7 bases each). The V gene lost 7 bases and the J gene lost 8 bases, with 15 bases spanning the gap. The CDR3 has 13 amino acids. CDR3 coding DNA: TGTGCCAGCACCCCGGCAGGGGGGGATGAGCAGTTCTTC. The encoded protein is CASTPAGGDEQFF.

This clonotype was seen many times. CDR3 residues: CASSLASYEQYF. The DNA of the CDR3 is TGTGCCAGCAGTCTGGCGTCCTACGAGCAGTACTTC. V is TRBV6-2 or TRBV6-3 and J is TRBJ2-7; D not certain. This CDR3 is built from 12 residues. Between the trimmed V and J ends, which lost 5 bases and 1 base, there was a span of 6 bases. Per germline, CDR1 MNHEY and CDR2 SVGEGT.

This clonotype was counted a few times. V is TRBV29-1 and J is TRBJ2-1, with D possibly TRBD2 on 5 matching bases. Trimming cost V 3 bases and J 7 bases, with 25 bases left between them. This CDR3 contains 17 residues. Germline CDR1 SQVTM, CDR2 ANQGSEA. CDR3 region: CSVDGRRWESVMNEQFF. The CDR3 DNA follows: TGCAGCGTTGATGGCAGAAGGTGGGAGTCCGTTATGAATGAGCAGTTCTTC.

This clonotype was observed many times. The chain uses TRBV18 and TRBJ1-1, with D unresolved. CDR3 size: 14 residues. Deletions cut 2 bases from V and 0 bases from J, with 7 bases between. The germline gives CDR1 KGHSH, CDR2 LQKENI. The CDR3 loop is CASSPEALNTEAFF. The CDR3 bases are TGTGCCAGCTCACCAGAGGCGTTGAACACTGAAGCTTTCTTT. The variable domain in full, completed from reference TRBV18 and TRBJ1-1, reads NAGVMQNPRHLVRRRGQEARLRCSPMKGHSHVYWYRQLPEEGLKFMVYLQKENIIDESGMPKERFSAEFPKEGPSILRIQQVVRGDSAAYFCASSPEALNTEAFFGQGTRLTVV.